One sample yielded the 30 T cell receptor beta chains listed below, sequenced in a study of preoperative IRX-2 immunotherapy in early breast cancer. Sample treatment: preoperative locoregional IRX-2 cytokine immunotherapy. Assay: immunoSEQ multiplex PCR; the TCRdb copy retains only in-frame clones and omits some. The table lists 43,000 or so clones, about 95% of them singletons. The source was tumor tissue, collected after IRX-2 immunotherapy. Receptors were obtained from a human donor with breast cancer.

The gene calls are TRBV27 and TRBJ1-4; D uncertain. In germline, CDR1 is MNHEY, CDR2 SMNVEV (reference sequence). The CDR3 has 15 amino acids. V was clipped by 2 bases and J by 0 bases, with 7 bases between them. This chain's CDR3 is CASSLVGATNEKLFF. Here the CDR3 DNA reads TGTGCCAGCAGTTTAGTCGGGGCAACTAATGAAAAACTGTTTTTT.

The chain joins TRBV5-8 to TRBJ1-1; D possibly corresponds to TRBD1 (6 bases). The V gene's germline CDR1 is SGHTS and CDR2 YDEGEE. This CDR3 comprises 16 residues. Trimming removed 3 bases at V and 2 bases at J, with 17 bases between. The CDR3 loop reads CASSYLYRGINTEAFF. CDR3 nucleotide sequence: TGTGCCAGCAGCTATTTGTATAGGGGGATAAACACTGAAGCTTTCTTT.

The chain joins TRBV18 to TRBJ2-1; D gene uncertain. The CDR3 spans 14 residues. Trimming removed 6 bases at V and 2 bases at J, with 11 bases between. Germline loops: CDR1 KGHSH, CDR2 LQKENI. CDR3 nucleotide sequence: TGTGCCAGCTCCCCGGTCATGGCCTACAATGAGCAGTTCTTC. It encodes CASSPVMAYNEQFF.

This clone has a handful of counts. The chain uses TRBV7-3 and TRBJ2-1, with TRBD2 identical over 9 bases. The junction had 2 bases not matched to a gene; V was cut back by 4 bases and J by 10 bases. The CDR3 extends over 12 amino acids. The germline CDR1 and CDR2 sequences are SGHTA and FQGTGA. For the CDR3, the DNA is TGTGCCAGCAGCTCAAGCGGGAGGGAGCAGTTCTTC. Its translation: CASSSSGREQFF.

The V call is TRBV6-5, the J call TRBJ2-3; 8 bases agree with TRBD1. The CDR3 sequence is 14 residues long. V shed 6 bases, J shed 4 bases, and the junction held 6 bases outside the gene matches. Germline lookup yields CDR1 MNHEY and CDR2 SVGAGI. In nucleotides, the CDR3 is TGTGCCAGCAGACTCAGGGGGCGCGCAGATACGCAGTATTTT. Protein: CASRLRGRADTQYF.

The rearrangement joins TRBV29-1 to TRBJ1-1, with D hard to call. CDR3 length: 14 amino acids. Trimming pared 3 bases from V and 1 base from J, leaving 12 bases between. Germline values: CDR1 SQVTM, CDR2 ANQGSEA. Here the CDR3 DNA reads TGCAGCGTTGATGCGGTTAAGGAGAACACTGAAGCTTTCTTT. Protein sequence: CSVDAVKENTEAFF.

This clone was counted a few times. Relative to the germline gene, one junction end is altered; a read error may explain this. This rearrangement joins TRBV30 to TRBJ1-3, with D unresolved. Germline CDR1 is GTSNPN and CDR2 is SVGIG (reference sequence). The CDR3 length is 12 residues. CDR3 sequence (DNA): TGTGCCTGGAGTCCAGGCACCAACCCGTGGGATTTT. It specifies CAWSPGTNPWDF. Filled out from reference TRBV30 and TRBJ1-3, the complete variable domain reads SQTIHQWPATLVQPVGSPLSLECTVEGTSNPNLYWYRQAAGRGLQLLFYSVGIGQISSEVPQNLSASRPQDRQFILSSKKLLLSDSGFYLCAWSPGTNPWDFGEGSWLTVV.

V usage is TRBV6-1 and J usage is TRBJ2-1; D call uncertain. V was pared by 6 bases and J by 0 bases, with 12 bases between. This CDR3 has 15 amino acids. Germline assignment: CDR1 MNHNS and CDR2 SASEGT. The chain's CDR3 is CASRLDFLSYNEQFF. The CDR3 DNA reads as TGTGCCAGCAGGCTAGACTTCCTCTCCTACAATGAGCAGTTCTTC.

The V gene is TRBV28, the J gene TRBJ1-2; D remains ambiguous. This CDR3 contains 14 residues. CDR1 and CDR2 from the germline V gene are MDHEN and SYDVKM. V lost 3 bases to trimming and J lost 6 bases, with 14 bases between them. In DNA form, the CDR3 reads TGTGCCAGCAGTTTCCCGGTCGGTGAGGATGGCTACACCTTC. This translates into CASSFPVGEDGYTF.

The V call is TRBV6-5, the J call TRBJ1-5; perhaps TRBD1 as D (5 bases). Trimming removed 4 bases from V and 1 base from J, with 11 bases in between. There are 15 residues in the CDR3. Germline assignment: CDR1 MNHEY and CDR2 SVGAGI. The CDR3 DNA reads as TGTGCCAGCAGTTCCGGGGGGGGGAGCAATCAGCCCCAGCATTTT. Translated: CASSSGGGSNQPQHF.

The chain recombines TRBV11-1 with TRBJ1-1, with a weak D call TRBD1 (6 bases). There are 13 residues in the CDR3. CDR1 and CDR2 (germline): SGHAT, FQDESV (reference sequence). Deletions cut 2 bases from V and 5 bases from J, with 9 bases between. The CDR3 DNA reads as TGTGCCAGCAGCTTACAAGGGGGGACTGAAGCTTTCTTT. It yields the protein CASSLQGGTEAFF.

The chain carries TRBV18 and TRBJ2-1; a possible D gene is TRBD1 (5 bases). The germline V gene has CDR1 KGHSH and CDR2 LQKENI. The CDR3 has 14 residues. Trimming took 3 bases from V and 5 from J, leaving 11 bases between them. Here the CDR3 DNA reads TGTGCCAGCTCACCGGTGGAAGGGGACAATGAGCAGTTCTTC. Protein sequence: CASSPVEGDNEQFF.

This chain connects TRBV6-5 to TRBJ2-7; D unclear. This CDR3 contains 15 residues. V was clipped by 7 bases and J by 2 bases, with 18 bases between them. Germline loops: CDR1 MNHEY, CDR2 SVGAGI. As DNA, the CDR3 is TGTGCCAGCACGCCGAGACGGAGCGAGGCCTACGAGCAGTACTTC. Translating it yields CASTPRRSEAYEQYF.

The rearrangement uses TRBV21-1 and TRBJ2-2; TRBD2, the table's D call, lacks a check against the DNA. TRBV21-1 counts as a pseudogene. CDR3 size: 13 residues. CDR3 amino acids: CASSDPQHRGAVF. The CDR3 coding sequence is TGTGCCAGCAGCGACCCTCAACACCGGGGAGCTGTTTTT.

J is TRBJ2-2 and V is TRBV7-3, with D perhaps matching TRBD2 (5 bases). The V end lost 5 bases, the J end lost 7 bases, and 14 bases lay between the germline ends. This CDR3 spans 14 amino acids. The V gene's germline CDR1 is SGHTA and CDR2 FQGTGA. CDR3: CASSPSREFGELFF. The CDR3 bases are TGTGCCAGCAGCCCATCAAGGGAGTTCGGGGAGCTGTTTTTT.

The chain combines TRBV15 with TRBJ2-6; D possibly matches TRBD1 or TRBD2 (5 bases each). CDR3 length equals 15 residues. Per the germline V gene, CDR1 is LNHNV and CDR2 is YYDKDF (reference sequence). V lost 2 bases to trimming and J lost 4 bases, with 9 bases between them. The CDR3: CATSRLGTGANVLTF. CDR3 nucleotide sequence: TGTGCCACCAGCAGACTAGGGACGGGGGCCAACGTCCTGACTTTC.

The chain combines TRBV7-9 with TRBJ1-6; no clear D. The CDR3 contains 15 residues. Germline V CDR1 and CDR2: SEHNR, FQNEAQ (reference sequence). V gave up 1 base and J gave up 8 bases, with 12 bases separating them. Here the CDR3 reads CASSLDFREYSPLHF. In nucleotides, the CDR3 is TGTGCCAGCAGCTTAGACTTCCGGGAGTATTCACCCCTCCACTTT.

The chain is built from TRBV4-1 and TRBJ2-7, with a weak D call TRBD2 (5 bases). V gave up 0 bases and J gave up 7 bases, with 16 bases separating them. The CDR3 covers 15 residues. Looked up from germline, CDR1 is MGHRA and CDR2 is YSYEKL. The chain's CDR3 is CASSQEGSLPGEQYF. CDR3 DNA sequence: TGCGCCAGCAGCCAAGAGGGGTCCTTACCGGGAGAGCAGTACTTC.

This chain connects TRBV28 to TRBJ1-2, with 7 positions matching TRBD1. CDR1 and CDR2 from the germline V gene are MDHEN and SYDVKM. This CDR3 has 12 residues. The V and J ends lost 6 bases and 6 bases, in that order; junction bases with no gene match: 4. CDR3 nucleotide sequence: TGTGCCAGCAGAGGGACAGCTAATGGCTACACCTTC. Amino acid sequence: CASRGTANGYTF.

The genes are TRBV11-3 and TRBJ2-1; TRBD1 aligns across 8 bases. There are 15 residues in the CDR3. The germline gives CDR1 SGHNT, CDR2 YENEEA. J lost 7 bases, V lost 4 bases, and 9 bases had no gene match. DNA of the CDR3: TGTGCCAGCAGCTCCAGGGGGCAAGAATGGAATGAGCAGTTCTTC. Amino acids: CASSSRGQEWNEQFF.

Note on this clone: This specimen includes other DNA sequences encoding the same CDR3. CDR3 sequence reads: CASRAGRYNEQFF. CDR3 DNA sequence: TGTGCCAGTAGAGCGGGGAGATACAATGAGCAGTTCTTC. The rearrangement uses TRBV6-6 and TRBJ2-1, with 7 nucleotides matching TRBD2. Looked up from germline, CDR1 is MNHNY and CDR2 is SVGAGI (reference sequence). V gave up 9 bases and J gave up 4 bases; unmatched junction bases: 6. CDR3 length: 13 amino acids.

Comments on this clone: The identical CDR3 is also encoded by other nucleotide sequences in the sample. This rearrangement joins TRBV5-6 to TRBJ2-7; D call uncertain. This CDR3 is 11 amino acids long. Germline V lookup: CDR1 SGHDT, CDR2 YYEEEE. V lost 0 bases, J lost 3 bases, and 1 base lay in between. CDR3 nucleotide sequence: TGTGCCAGCAGCTTGGGCTACGAGCAGTACTTC. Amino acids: CASSLGYEQYF.

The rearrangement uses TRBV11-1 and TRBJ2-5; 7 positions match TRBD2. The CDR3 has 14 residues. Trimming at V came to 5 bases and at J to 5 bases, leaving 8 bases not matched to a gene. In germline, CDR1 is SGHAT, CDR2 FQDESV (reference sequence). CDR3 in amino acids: CASSLPQGGETQYF. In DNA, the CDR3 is TGTGCCAGCAGCCTACCGCAGGGAGGGGAGACCCAGTACTTC.

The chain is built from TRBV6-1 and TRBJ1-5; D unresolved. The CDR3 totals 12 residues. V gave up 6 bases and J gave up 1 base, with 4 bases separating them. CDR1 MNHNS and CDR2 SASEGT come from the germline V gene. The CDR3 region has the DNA TGTGCCAGCAGGGGGAGCAATCAGCCCCAGCATTTT. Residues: CASRGSNQPQHF.

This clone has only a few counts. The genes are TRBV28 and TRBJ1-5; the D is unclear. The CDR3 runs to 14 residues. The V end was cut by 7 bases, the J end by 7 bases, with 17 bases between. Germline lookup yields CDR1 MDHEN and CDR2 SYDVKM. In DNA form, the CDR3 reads TGTGCCAGCAACCTGGGGAGGGCGCGACAGCCCCAGCATTTT. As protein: CASNLGRARQPQHF.

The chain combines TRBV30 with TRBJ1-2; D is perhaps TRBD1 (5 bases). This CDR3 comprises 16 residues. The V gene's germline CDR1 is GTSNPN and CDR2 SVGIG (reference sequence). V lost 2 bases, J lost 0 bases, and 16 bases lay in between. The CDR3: CAWSPPPGVTNYGYTF. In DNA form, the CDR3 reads TGTGCCTGGAGTCCCCCTCCGGGGGTAACTAACTATGGCTACACCTTC.

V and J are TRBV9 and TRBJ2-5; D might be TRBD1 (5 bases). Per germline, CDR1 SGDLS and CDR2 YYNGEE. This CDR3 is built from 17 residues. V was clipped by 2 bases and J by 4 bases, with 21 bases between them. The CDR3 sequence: CASSVRQGLSFPETQYF. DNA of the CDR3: TGTGCCAGCAGCGTCAGGCAGGGCCTAAGTTTTCCAGAGACCCAGTACTTC.

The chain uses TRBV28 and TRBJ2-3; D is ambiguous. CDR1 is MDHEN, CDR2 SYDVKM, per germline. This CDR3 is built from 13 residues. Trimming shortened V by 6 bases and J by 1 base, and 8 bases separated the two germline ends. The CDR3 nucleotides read TGTGCCAGCAGGTTCCAGGGCACAGATACGCAGTATTTT. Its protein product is CASRFQGTDTQYF.

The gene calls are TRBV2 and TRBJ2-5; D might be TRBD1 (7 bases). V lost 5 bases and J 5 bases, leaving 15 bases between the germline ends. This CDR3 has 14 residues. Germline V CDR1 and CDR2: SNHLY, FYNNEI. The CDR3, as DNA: TGTGCCAGCAGTAGACAGGGAGGTTCGGAGACCCAGTACTTC. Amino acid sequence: CASSRQGGSETQYF. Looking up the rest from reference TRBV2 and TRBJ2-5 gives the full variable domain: EPEVTQTPSHQVTQMGQEVILRCVPISNHLYFYWYRQILGQKVEFLVSFYNNEISEKSEIFDDQFSVERPDGSNFTLKIRSTKLEDSAMYFCASSRQGGSETQYFGPGTRLLVL.

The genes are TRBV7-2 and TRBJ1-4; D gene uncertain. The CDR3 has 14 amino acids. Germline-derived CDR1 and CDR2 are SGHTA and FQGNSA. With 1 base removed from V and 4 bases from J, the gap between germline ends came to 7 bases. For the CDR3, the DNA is TGTGCCAGCAGCTTAGGGGTTAATAATGAAAAACTGTTTTTT. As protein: CASSLGVNNEKLFF.